This T cell receptor beta chain was sequenced during a study of T cell responses to AZD1222 COVID-19 vaccine. This clone showed up just once. Its cognate antigen is unknown. Produced via immunoSEQ multiplex PCR; TCRdb's table is partial and in-frame only. Altogether 150,000 to 180,000 clones are present, roughly 90% being singletons, with the ten largest covering 5.5%. Study-wide points: Baseline testing showed seropositivity in only six AZD1222 recipients. Per reports, nearly half of all spike-specific TCRs target regions that are unmutated in variants.

Sequenced material: peripheral blood, taken on day 0 of MenACWY control vaccination. This sequence originates from an adult in good health.

CDR3 protein: CASSRPGAYTEAFF. In DNA, the CDR3 is TGTGCCAGCAGCCGCCCCGGGGCGTACACTGAAGCTTTCTTT. The V and J genes are TRBV3-1 (or the pseudogene TRBV3-2) and TRBJ1-1, with a weak D call TRBD1 (5 bases). The CDR3 length is 14 residues. Trimming cost V 4 bases and J 3 bases, with 12 bases left between them. Germline V CDR1 and CDR2: LGHDT, YNNKEL (reference sequence).